Following are 24 T cell receptor beta chains from one sample sequenced in a study of blood T cell repertoires in COVID-19. Using immunoSEQ multiplex PCR, the repertoire was profiled, and TCRdb retains in-frame clones only, with some absent. Of about 400,000 clones in the sample, roughly nine tenths were seen once. The specimen sequenced was peripheral blood. The origin of the receptors is a man in his forties with acute or convalescent COVID-19.

The sample holds one count of this clone. The chain uses TRBV28 and TRBJ2-1; 12 bases fit TRBD2. Germline V gene data show CDR1 as MDHEN and CDR2 as SYDVKM. The V gene end was trimmed by 5 bases and the J gene end by 7 bases; junction bases not matched to a gene: 9. The CDR3 has 16 amino acids. CDR3 residues: CASSDWTSGTRNEQFF. For the CDR3, the DNA is TGTGCCAGCAGTGACTGGACTAGCGGGACAAGGAATGAGCAGTTCTTC.

The chain uses TRBV27 and TRBJ1-5; TRBD1 aligns across 7 bases. The CDR3 sequence is 16 residues long. Germline values: CDR1 MNHEY, CDR2 SMNVEV (reference sequence). Trimming at V came to 6 bases and at J to 0 bases, leaving 8 bases not matched to a gene. CDR3 region: CASSPRGRSSNQPQHF. The CDR3 DNA reads as TGTGCCAGCAGCCCGAGGGGGCGATCTAGCAATCAGCCCCAGCATTTT.

This sequence joins TRBV2 and TRBJ2-3; 7 bases map to TRBD2. After removal of 7 bases from V and 1 base from J, the junction contained 5 bases not matched to a gene. The V gene's germline CDR1 is SNHLY and CDR2 FYNNEI. The CDR3 totals 14 residues. The CDR3 DNA follows: TGTGCCAGCAAACCCAGCGGGGGCACAGATACGCAGTATTTT. Encoded protein: CASKPSGGTDTQYF.

The chain is built from TRBV7-2 and TRBJ2-7, with TRBD2 matching 7 bases. CDR3 length: 13 residues. After removal of 4 bases from V and 1 base from J, the junction contained 1 base not matched to a gene. CDR1 is SGHTA and CDR2 is FQGNSA in the germline V gene. The CDR3 DNA reads as TGTGCCAGCAGCTGGGGGGGATCCTACGAGCAGTACTTC. This encodes CASSWGGSYEQYF.

This chain connects TRBV28 to TRBJ2-1; 7 positions agree with TRBD2. V gave up 7 bases and J gave up 5 bases; unmatched junction bases: 11. The CDR3 loop spans 15 amino acids. CDR1 and CDR2 from the germline V gene are MDHEN and SYDVKM. CDR3 nucleotide sequence: TGTGCCAGCACCTGGGGGGGTAGGGCGGACAATGAGCAGTTCTTC. This translates into CASTWGGRADNEQFF.

This clone was counted a single time. The gene calls are TRBV7-3 and TRBJ2-2; D is possibly TRBD2 (5 bases). In germline, CDR1 is SGHTA, CDR2 FQGTGA. This CDR3 has 15 residues. Trimming left V 2 bases short and J 5 bases short, with 12 bases between. The CDR3 region is CASSLGLRGTGELFF. In DNA, the CDR3 is TGTGCCAGCAGCTTAGGACTGAGAGGGACCGGGGAGCTGTTTTTT.

This clone was found once. CDR3 protein: CATSVRSWGQGAQDGGSPLHF. Here the CDR3 DNA reads TGTGCCACCAGTGTCCGGTCTTGGGGACAGGGGGCGCAGGATGGAGGGTCACCCCTCCACTTT. The V gene is TRBV24-1, the J gene TRBJ1-6; TRBD1 agrees at 12 bases. V was clipped by 5 bases and J by 10 bases; unmatched bases: 23. The CDR3 sequence is 21 residues long. Germline CDR1 and CDR2: KGHDR and SFDVKD.

The rearrangement links TRBV24-1 to TRBJ2-7; 11 bases line up with TRBD2. V was clipped by 2 bases and J by 7 bases; unmatched bases: 6. Germline V gives CDR1 KGHDR, CDR2 SFDVKD. The CDR3 is 15 residues long. CDR3 in amino acids: CATSDYLAGGNEQYF. The CDR3, as DNA: TGTGCCACCAGTGATTACCTAGCGGGAGGAAATGAGCAGTACTTC.

The rearrangement links TRBV2 to TRBJ1-1, with D perhaps TRBD1 (6 bases). Germline values: CDR1 SNHLY, CDR2 FYNNEI. Deletions cut 0 bases from V and 1 base from J, with 12 bases between. This CDR3 region has 16 residues. As DNA, the CDR3 is TGTGCCAGCAGTGAAGCGCTTGTAGGGGGGAACACTGAAGCTTTCTTT. This gives the protein CASSEALVGGNTEAFF.

The chain is built from TRBV27 and TRBJ1-3; 7 bases line up with TRBD1. CDR1 and CDR2 (germline): MNHEY, SMNVEV (reference sequence). V dropped 4 bases and J dropped 7; count of bases not matched to a gene: 4. This CDR3 has 13 amino acids. The CDR3 nucleotides are TGTGCCAGCAGTTCGAGCAGGGGGAACACCATATATTTT. Translation: CASSSSRGNTIYF.

The rearrangement joins TRBV6-5 to TRBJ1-1, with D possibly being TRBD1 (5 bases). Trimming left V 5 bases short and J 8 bases short, with 15 bases between. Germline V gene lookup returns CDR1 MNHEY and CDR2 SVGAGI. CDR3 size: 13 residues. CDR3 protein: CASSRAATDEAFF. DNA for the CDR3: TGTGCCAGCAGTCGGGCCGCGACAGACGAAGCTTTCTTT.

The genes are TRBV19 and TRBJ1-5, with D possibly TRBD1 on 5 matching bases. The CDR3 is 12 residues long. The V end was cut by 5 bases, the J end by 9 bases, with 11 bases between. CDR1 and CDR2 (germline): LNHDA, SQIVND (reference sequence). The CDR3 DNA reads TGTGCCAGTAGTCTCAGGGATCTGCCCCAGCATTTT. It codes for CASSLRDLPQHF.

The chain joins TRBV18 to TRBJ1-1; D not resolved. The V gene's germline CDR1 is KGHSH and CDR2 LQKENI. CDR3 length equals 15 residues. Trimming stripped 3 bases from V and 1 base from J, with 12 bases between. The CDR3 DNA sequence: TGTGCCAGCTCACCTTCGAACCAGGAGAACACTGAAGCTTTCTTT. Its protein is CASSPSNQENTEAFF. Supplemented by reference TRBV18 and TRBJ1-1, the full variable domain reads NAGVMQNPRHLVRRRGQEARLRCSPMKGHSHVYWYRQLPEEGLKFMVYLQKENIIDESGMPKERFSAEFPKEGPSILRIQQVVRGDSAAYFCASSPSNQENTEAFFGQGTRLTVV.

The V call is TRBV28, the J call TRBJ2-7; 10 bases line up with TRBD1. Losses at the gene ends were 8 bases for V and 6 bases for J; bases not matched to a gene: 10. This CDR3 has 14 amino acids. Germline CDR1 is MDHEN and CDR2 is SYDVKM. In DNA, the CDR3 is TGTGCCAGCGGAGGAAAGACAGGGGGCACCGAGCAGTACTTC. Translation: CASGGKTGGTEQYF. The full variable domain, in which reference TRBV28 and TRBJ2-7 provide the parts outside the CDR3, is DVKVTQSSRYLVKRTGEKVFLECVQDMDHENMFWYRQDPGLGLRLIYFSYDVKMKEKGDIPEGYSVSREKKERFSLILESASTNQTSMYLCASGGKTGGTEQYFGPGTRLTVT.

The chain recombines TRBV9 with TRBJ2-5; 7 nucleotides line up with TRBD1. Germline V CDR1 and CDR2: SGDLS, YYNGEE. The CDR3 sequence is 16 residues long. Germline trimming cut 0 bases from V and 2 bases from J; bases unmatched to any gene: 7. The CDR3 loop is CASSVAQDRLQETQYF. The CDR3 coding sequence is TGTGCCAGCAGCGTAGCCCAGGACAGGCTGCAAGAGACCCAGTACTTC.

The rearrangement links TRBV23-1 to TRBJ1-5, with 8 bases fitting TRBD1. TRBV23-1 falls under the ORF class, with uncertain function. The CDR3 runs to 15 residues. The V and J ends lost 4 bases and 9 bases, in that order; junction bases with no gene match: 11. The CDR3, as DNA: TGCGCCAGCAGTCGTCTACAGGGGGTCCTCTGGCCCCAGCATTTT. It specifies CASSRLQGVLWPQHF.

On this clone itself: A read error may produce the germline difference seen at one junction end. This chain links TRBV4-1 with TRBJ2-2, with a tentative D call TRBD2 (5 bases). The CDR3 is made up of 16 amino acids. Germline V gene sequence: CDR1 MGHRA, CDR2 YSYEKL. The CDR3 spells CTSSPLAGSNTGELFF. The CDR3 bases are TGCACCAGCAGCCCTCTAGCCGGATCTAACACCGGGGAGCTGTTTTTT.

The J gene is TRBJ2-1, the V gene TRBV9; TRBD2 agrees at 7 bases. Germline V gene data show CDR1 as SGDLS and CDR2 as YYNGEE. This CDR3 spans 15 amino acids. Trimming removed 2 bases from V and 9 bases from J; junction bases left unmatched: 11. The CDR3: CASSVDGGNWGEQFF. In DNA form, the CDR3 reads TGTGCCAGCAGCGTCGACGGGGGGAATTGGGGTGAGCAGTTCTTC.

This sequence joins TRBV11-2 and TRBJ1-2, with a possible D match to TRBD1 (5 bases). Trimming took off 2 bases at V and 7 bases at J, with 23 bases between the two ends. Per the germline V gene, CDR1 is SGHAT and CDR2 is FQNNGV. The CDR3 runs to 17 residues. The CDR3 DNA reads as TGTGCCAGCAGCTTATCCCCTGACCCAGGGCAGAACGGTGGCTACACCTTC. This gives the protein CASSLSPDPGQNGGYTF.

In its sample, this clone was seen once. The chain has TRBV7-6 and TRBJ2-7; 9 bases are shared with TRBD2. This CDR3 contains 16 residues. The ends lost 1 base at V and 3 bases at J; junction bases unmatched: 7. Germline CDR1 and CDR2: SGHVS and FNYEAQ. The DNA of the CDR3 is TGTGCCAGCAGCTTAGTGGTAGCGGGAGTTCTCTACGAGCAGTACTTC. It is translated as CASSLVVAGVLYEQYF.

V usage is TRBV20-1 and J usage is TRBJ2-1, with unresolved D. In germline, CDR1 is DFQATT, CDR2 SNEGSKA (reference sequence). This CDR3 spans 11 amino acids. The germline V and J ends were trimmed by 6 bases and 8 bases, with 11 bases remaining between them. CDR3 protein: CSAPRPYEQFF. CDR3 DNA sequence: TGCAGTGCCCCCAGGCCCTATGAGCAGTTCTTC.

The DNA for the CDR3 is TGTGCCAGCAGCTTATGGGAGTACAATGAGCAGTTCTTC. Encoded protein: CASSLWEYNEQFF. This chain uses TRBV11-2 with TRBJ2-1, with D maybe TRBD2 (5 bases). The CDR3 runs 13 residues. Germline CDR1 reads SGHAT; CDR2 reads FQNNGV. V gave up 2 bases and J gave up 4 bases, with 6 bases separating them.

The rearrangement uses TRBV14 and TRBJ2-7; possibly TRBD2 for D (5 bases). V was cut by 2 bases and J by 6 bases, with 20 bases left in between. Per germline, CDR1 SGHDN and CDR2 FVKESK. The CDR3 totals 16 residues. Here the CDR3 DNA reads TGTGCCAGCAGCCAAACGGGATCCCCCCGAGTGGGCGAGCAGTACTTC. Its translation: CASSQTGSPRVGEQYF. The complete variable domain, with remaining parts taken from reference TRBV14 and TRBJ2-7, reads EAGVTQFPSHSVIEKGQTVTLRCDPISGHDNLYWYRRVMGKEIKFLLHFVKESKQDESGMPNNRFLAERTGGTYSTLKVQPAELEDSGVYFCASSQTGSPRVGEQYFGPGTRLTVT.

The chain employs TRBV5-6 and TRBJ2-7, with 8 positions matching TRBD2. This CDR3 region has 14 residues. V shed 3 bases, J shed 0 bases, and the junction held 2 bases outside the gene matches. Germline CDR1 is SGHDT and CDR2 is YYEEEE. The CDR3 here is CASSSGGSSYEQYF. CDR3 nucleotide sequence: TGTGCCAGCAGCTCGGGAGGGTCCTCCTACGAGCAGTACTTC.